This TCR beta chain is from a study of glioma-infiltrating T cells. Study results and limitations: Only very few CDR3 sequences appeared in both tissue and blood. Non-neoplastic patients had below-expected tissue-blood divergence, while all gliomas exceeded expectation.

This clonotype was observed many times. Its target is unknown. This CDR3 comprises 15 residues. V lost 6 bases, J lost 2 bases, and 15 bases lay in between. Germline V CDR1 and CDR2: KGHSH, LQKENI. TCR alpha and beta CDR3 regions were amplified from RNA using iRepertoire nested multiplex PCR. One-step reverse transcription and amplification started from roughly 100-400 ng of tissue mRNA or PBMC total RNA. TCRdb recomputed calls from the multiplex PCR reads with MiXCR, one row per CDR3 protein. The table has about 210,000 distinct CDR3 sequences, over 25% seen once. Sequenced material: glioma tissue, nonneoplastic brain tissue, or PBMCs (not recorded which). The TCR sequence derives from a human donor with low-grade glioma or glioblastoma, undergoing nonglioma brain surgery, or in good health (not recorded which). The V call is TRBV18, the J call TRBJ2-3; possible D gene TRBD1, 6 bases. CDR3 in amino acids: CASSEAQGPTDTQYF. In DNA form, the CDR3 reads TGTGCCAGCTCCGAGGCACAGGGACCCACAGATACGCAGTATTTT.